Listed below are T cell receptor beta chains from one sample, sequenced in a study of early T cells in non-severe SARS-CoV-2 infection. TCRdb independently ran MiXCR on the 5' RACE reads; one entry per CDR3 protein. Counted here are 60,000 to 75,000 distinct CDR3 sequences, approximately 12% occurring once; the ten biggest clones make up roughly 4.3%. Source material: whole blood. These TCRs come from an adult who was a healthcare worker with PCR-confirmed SARS-CoV-2 infection or an uninfected control (not recorded which). Each CDR3 is given with its conserved first and last residue. Fields, in order: J gene, D gene, clone size, V gene, CDR3 DNA, CDR3 protein. D genes are given only for firm matches. The size entry is marked missing in some rows and otherwise reads once, few, many or a size class.

j_call: TRBJ2-3
d_call: NA
clone_size: many
v_call: TRBV4-1
cdr3_nt: TGCGCCAGCAGCCAAGAGGCCACACCCACAGATACGCAGTATTTT
cdr3_aa: CASSQEATPTDTQYF

j_call: TRBJ2-7
d_call: NA
clone_size: NA
v_call: TRBV7-8
cdr3_nt: TGTGCCAGCAGCTTAGCTGGGCCTTCCCTCGAGCAGTACTTC
cdr3_aa: CASSLAGPSLEQYF

j_call: TRBJ1-3
d_call: NA
clone_size: many
v_call: TRBV18
cdr3_nt: TGTGCCAGCTCACCACATGTGGAGGGCTCTGGAAACACCATATATTTT
cdr3_aa: CASSPHVEGSGNTIYF

j_call: TRBJ1-5
d_call: TRBD1
clone_size: NA
v_call: TRBV20-1
cdr3_nt: TGCAGTGCTAGACAGGGGGCGAGCAATCAGCCCCAGCATTTT
cdr3_aa: CSARQGASNQPQHF

j_call: TRBJ2-7
d_call: TRBD2
clone_size: few
v_call: TRBV5-1
cdr3_nt: TGCGCCAGCAGCTTGGAGGCGGGAGCTGACGAGCAGTACTTC
cdr3_aa: CASSLEAGADEQYF

j_call: TRBJ2-1
d_call: TRBD2
clone_size: NA
v_call: TRBV11-2
cdr3_nt: TGTGCCAGCCGAACCCCAGCAGCGGGGGGTTACAATGAGCAGTTCTTC
cdr3_aa: CASRTPAAGGYNEQFF

j_call: TRBJ2-7
d_call: TRBD2
clone_size: NA
v_call: TRBV12-3/TRBV12-4
cdr3_nt: TGTGCCAGCAGTTTAGAGCGGGGGGGCCGTCAAGAGCAGTACTTC
cdr3_aa: CASSLERGGRQEQYF

j_call: TRBJ2-7
d_call: NA
clone_size: many
v_call: TRBV11-3
cdr3_nt: TGTGCCAGCAGCTCCACATTGAACGCTAACGAGCAGTACTTC
cdr3_aa: CASSSTLNANEQYF

j_call: TRBJ2-1
d_call: TRBD2
clone_size: NA
v_call: TRBV6-5
cdr3_nt: TGTGCCAGCAGTAAATTAACCGCGGGGGACAATGAGCAGTTCTTC
cdr3_aa: CASSKLTAGDNEQFF

j_call: TRBJ2-1
d_call: TRBD2
clone_size: NA
v_call: TRBV5-6
cdr3_nt: TGTGCCAGCAGCGGCGCGGGGGGGCCGAATGAGCAGTTCTTC
cdr3_aa: CASSGAGGPNEQFF

j_call: TRBJ2-7
d_call: NA
clone_size: many
v_call: TRBV7-2
cdr3_nt: TGTGCCAGCAGCTTGGTCGCGGGACGCGAGCAGTACTTC
cdr3_aa: CASSLVAGREQYF

j_call: TRBJ2-3
d_call: NA
clone_size: many
v_call: TRBV7-2
cdr3_nt: TGTGCCAGCAGCTTAGCCCGGACCAGCACAGATACGCAGTATTTT
cdr3_aa: CASSLARTSTDTQYF

j_call: TRBJ2-7
d_call: TRBD2
clone_size: many
v_call: TRBV20-1
cdr3_nt: TGCAGTGCTAGAGATGAGGCGGGGGACCTCTTACGTCTTGAGCAGTACTTC
cdr3_aa: CSARDEAGDLLRLEQYF

j_call: TRBJ2-1
d_call: TRBD2
clone_size: many
v_call: TRBV11-2
cdr3_nt: TGTGCCAGCAGCTCCGGACTAGCGGGGCACAATGAGCAGTTCTTC
cdr3_aa: CASSSGLAGHNEQFF

j_call: TRBJ1-1
d_call: TRBD1
clone_size: NA
v_call: TRBV12-3/TRBV12-4
cdr3_nt: TGTGCCAGCAGTCCGGGACAGTCATTTCAGGAAGCTTTCTTT
cdr3_aa: CASSPGQSFQEAFF

j_call: TRBJ2-3
d_call: TRBD2
clone_size: NA
v_call: TRBV6-5
cdr3_nt: TGTGCCAGCAGGAGAGGACTAGCGGCTCGGGGAGGCACAGATACGCAGTATTTT
cdr3_aa: CASRRGLAARGGTDTQYF

j_call: TRBJ2-7
d_call: TRBD1
clone_size: many
v_call: TRBV7-2
cdr3_nt: TGTGCCAGCAGTCAAGCAGGGGGCTCCTCCTACGAGCAGTACTTC
cdr3_aa: CASSQAGGSSYEQYF

j_call: TRBJ2-7
d_call: NA
clone_size: few
v_call: TRBV6-5
cdr3_nt: TGTGCCAGCAGCCGCGACAGCGCCAAGTCCTACGAGCAGTACTTC
cdr3_aa: CASSRDSAKSYEQYF

j_call: TRBJ1-1
d_call: NA
clone_size: few
v_call: TRBV7-2
cdr3_nt: TGTGCCAGCAGCTCACAACAGGTGGGGACTGAAGCTTTCTTT
cdr3_aa: CASSSQQVGTEAFF

j_call: TRBJ1-6
d_call: NA
clone_size: NA
v_call: TRBV6-4
cdr3_nt: TGTGCCAGCAGTGACAGGGATAATTCACCCCTCCACTTT
cdr3_aa: CASSDRDNSPLHF

j_call: TRBJ2-1
d_call: NA
clone_size: few
v_call: TRBV7-3
cdr3_nt: TGTGCCAGCAGCTTAATAGGCAGGGGTGAGCAGTTCTTC
cdr3_aa: CASSLIGRGEQFF

j_call: TRBJ2-1
d_call: TRBD2
clone_size: NA
v_call: TRBV5-1
cdr3_nt: TGCGCCAGCAGCAGAACGGGGACTAGCGGTTGGGACAATGAGCAGTTCTTC
cdr3_aa: CASSRTGTSGWDNEQFF

j_call: TRBJ2-1
d_call: TRBD1
clone_size: many
v_call: TRBV7-9
cdr3_nt: TGTGCCAGCAGCTCTGCTACAGGGGTGTCCTACAATGAGCAGTTCTTC
cdr3_aa: CASSSATGVSYNEQFF

j_call: TRBJ2-4
d_call: TRBD2
clone_size: NA
v_call: TRBV20-1
cdr3_nt: TGCAGTGCTCCGGATCTACTAGCGGGAGTTGCAAACATTCAGTACTTC
cdr3_aa: CSAPDLLAGVANIQYF

j_call: TRBJ2-3
d_call: NA
clone_size: NA
v_call: TRBV12-3/TRBV12-4
cdr3_nt: TGTGCCAGCACCAATTCGGGACTTACCACAGATACGCAGTATTTT
cdr3_aa: CASTNSGLTTDTQYF

j_call: TRBJ1-5
d_call: NA
clone_size: NA
v_call: TRBV24-1
cdr3_nt: TGTGCCACCAGTGATTTGGGGCCAGCCGGAGCCCAGCATTTT
cdr3_aa: CATSDLGPAGAQHF

j_call: TRBJ2-3
d_call: TRBD2
clone_size: few
v_call: TRBV7-9
cdr3_nt: TGTGCCAGCAGCTCCGCCGGGACTAGCGGGGGCTTTAGCACAGATACGCAGTATTTT
cdr3_aa: CASSSAGTSGGFSTDTQYF

j_call: TRBJ2-7
d_call: NA
clone_size: NA
v_call: TRBV27
cdr3_nt: TGTGCCAGCAGACTGGGGGCATCCTACGAGCAGTACTTC
cdr3_aa: CASRLGASYEQYF

j_call: TRBJ2-1
d_call: TRBD2
clone_size: NA
v_call: TRBV7-3
cdr3_nt: TGTGCCAGCAGCTTAAATCCTGCTAGCGGGGTACAGTTCTTC
cdr3_aa: CASSLNPASGVQFF

j_call: TRBJ2-1
d_call: NA
clone_size: many
v_call: TRBV6-6
cdr3_nt: TGTGCCAGCAGTCCCTCTCCGGGACTCGAGGAGAATGAGCAGTTCTTC
cdr3_aa: CASSPSPGLEENEQFF

j_call: TRBJ2-1
d_call: TRBD2
clone_size: many
v_call: TRBV18
cdr3_nt: TGTGCCAGCTCATCCTTGACTAGCGGGAGGGGTGAGCAGTTCTTC
cdr3_aa: CASSSLTSGRGEQFF